These T cell receptor beta chains were read from a single sample in a study of blood T cell repertoires in COVID-19. Profiling relied on immunoSEQ multiplex PCR, and the TCRdb table lists in-frame clones only, not all of them. The table lists 140,000 to 150,000 clones, 88% of them singletons, with over 1.5% in the top ten. Material: peripheral blood. The origin of the receptors is a man in his sixties or seventies with acute or convalescent COVID-19. Each CDR3 is given with its conserved first and last residue. The order of the fields is clone size, D gene, V gene, J gene, CDR3 DNA, CDR3 protein. D genes are given only for firm matches. The size entry is marked missing in some rows and otherwise reads once, few, many or a size class.

clone_size: once; d_call: TRBD1; v_call: TRBV19; j_call: TRBJ2-1; cdr3_nt: TGTGCCAGTACCCGGGACAGGGCGACAGGAGGGTCCTACAATGAGCAGTTCTTC; cdr3_aa: CASTRDRATGGSYNEQFF
clone_size: NA; d_call: TRBD1; v_call: TRBV11-2; j_call: TRBJ1-6; cdr3_nt: TGTGCCAGCAGGAACAGGGGGCCGCGTCTCCACTTT; cdr3_aa: CASRNRGPRLHF
clone_size: NA; d_call: NA; v_call: TRBV6-6; j_call: TRBJ1-2; cdr3_nt: TGTGCCAGCAGTTCGGACAGCTATGGCTACACCTTC; cdr3_aa: CASSSDSYGYTF
clone_size: NA; d_call: NA; v_call: TRBV7-9; j_call: TRBJ2-1; cdr3_nt: TGTGCCAGCAGCTGGACTCTAAAGGAGTACAATGAGCAGTTCTTC; cdr3_aa: CASSWTLKEYNEQFF
clone_size: NA; d_call: NA; v_call: TRBV18; j_call: TRBJ1-1; cdr3_nt: TGTGCCAGCTCACCATCAACTGGACTGTGGGAAGCTTTCTTT; cdr3_aa: CASSPSTGLWEAFF
clone_size: NA; d_call: NA; v_call: TRBV19; j_call: TRBJ1-2; cdr3_nt: TGTGCCACCGCGGGGAACACCGGCTACACCTTC; cdr3_aa: CATAGNTGYTF
clone_size: NA; d_call: TRBD1; v_call: TRBV28; j_call: TRBJ1-6; cdr3_nt: TGTGCCAGCAGTTCTGGACAGGGCTCCTATAATTCACCCCTCCACTTT; cdr3_aa: CASSSGQGSYNSPLHF
clone_size: NA; d_call: TRBD1; v_call: TRBV19; j_call: TRBJ1-5; cdr3_nt: TGTGCCAGTAGTCGTAGTCGTCCCGGACAGGATAGCAATCAGCCCCAGCATTTT; cdr3_aa: CASSRSRPGQDSNQPQHF
clone_size: NA; d_call: NA; v_call: TRBV7-8; j_call: TRBJ2-1; cdr3_nt: TGTGCCAGCAGCCTCACCGGGACAGCGGGCTCCTACAATGAGCAGTTCTTC; cdr3_aa: CASSLTGTAGSYNEQFF
clone_size: once; d_call: NA; v_call: TRBV11-2; j_call: TRBJ1-1; cdr3_nt: TGTGCCAGCAGCTTAGGACGAGTCCCGAACCCGGGGGCTTTCTTT; cdr3_aa: CASSLGRVPNPGAFF
clone_size: NA; d_call: NA; v_call: TRBV5-1; j_call: TRBJ2-1; cdr3_nt: TGCGCCAGCAGCTCAACAGGTGCCGATCTCAATGAGCAGTTCTTC; cdr3_aa: CASSSTGADLNEQFF
clone_size: NA; d_call: TRBD1; v_call: TRBV11-3; j_call: TRBJ2-1; cdr3_nt: TGTGCCAGCAGCTTAGAAGAGACAGGGGTGAATGAGCAGTTCTTC; cdr3_aa: CASSLEETGVNEQFF
clone_size: few; d_call: TRBD1; v_call: TRBV12-3/TRBV12-4; j_call: TRBJ1-1; cdr3_nt: TGTGCCAGCAGCCCAGGGGGCACTGAAGCTTTCTTT; cdr3_aa: CASSPGGTEAFF
clone_size: few; d_call: TRBD2; v_call: TRBV5-6; j_call: TRBJ2-1; cdr3_nt: TGTGCCAGCAGCCCAGCGGGGGGCCGCCACAATGAGCAGTTCTTC; cdr3_aa: CASSPAGGRHNEQFF
clone_size: NA; d_call: TRBD2; v_call: TRBV28; j_call: TRBJ2-5; cdr3_nt: TGTGCCAGCAGTTACACGACTAGCGGGACGGGGGAGACCCAGTACTTC; cdr3_aa: CASSYTTSGTGETQYF
clone_size: NA; d_call: TRBD1; v_call: TRBV2; j_call: TRBJ1-1; cdr3_nt: TGTGCCAGCACCCCGACAGGGTATGAAGCTTTCTTT; cdr3_aa: CASTPTGYEAFF
clone_size: NA; d_call: NA; v_call: TRBV3-1/TRBV3-2; j_call: TRBJ2-6; cdr3_nt: TGTGCCAGCAGCCAAGACGAGCAGGGCTGGGGGGCCAACGTCCTGACTTTC; cdr3_aa: CASSQDEQGWGANVLTF
clone_size: NA; d_call: TRBD2; v_call: TRBV15; j_call: TRBJ2-1; cdr3_nt: TGTGCCACCAGCAGAGGACTAGCGGGCTACAATGAGCAGTTCTTC; cdr3_aa: CATSRGLAGYNEQFF
clone_size: NA; d_call: NA; v_call: TRBV2; j_call: TRBJ1-5; cdr3_nt: TGTGCCAGCAGTGTTAATGTAGCGGGCAATCAGCCCCAGCATTTT; cdr3_aa: CASSVNVAGNQPQHF
clone_size: once; d_call: NA; v_call: TRBV28; j_call: TRBJ1-5; cdr3_nt: TGTGCCAGCAGTTTCCGCGACGCCCGTCCGGGGCCCCAGCATTTT; cdr3_aa: CASSFRDARPGPQHF
clone_size: NA; d_call: NA; v_call: TRBV9; j_call: TRBJ2-6; cdr3_nt: TGTGCCAGCAGCGACCAGGGAGGGGCCAACGTCCTGACTTTC; cdr3_aa: CASSDQGGANVLTF
clone_size: NA; d_call: NA; v_call: TRBV6-5; j_call: TRBJ1-1; cdr3_nt: TGTGCCAGCAAAAGACAGGCCGTTATGAACACTGAAGCTTTCTTT; cdr3_aa: CASKRQAVMNTEAFF
clone_size: NA; d_call: NA; v_call: TRBV27; j_call: TRBJ2-7; cdr3_nt: TGTGCCAGCAGTTCACAGGGATGGGCCTACGAGCAGTACTTC; cdr3_aa: CASSSQGWAYEQYF
clone_size: NA; d_call: NA; v_call: TRBV5-1; j_call: TRBJ1-3; cdr3_nt: TGCGCCAGCAGTTACAGCAGCTCTGGAAACACCATATATTTT; cdr3_aa: CASSYSSSGNTIYF
clone_size: few; d_call: NA; v_call: TRBV5-6; j_call: TRBJ2-2; cdr3_nt: TGTGCCAGCACCCTAATGGGGGGGGCGAACCGCGCGAACACCGGGGAGCTGTTTTTT; cdr3_aa: CASTLMGGANRANTGELFF
clone_size: NA; d_call: TRBD2; v_call: TRBV5-4; j_call: TRBJ2-1; cdr3_nt: TGTGCCAGCAGCGCACGCCAACGGGGGGATTACAATGAGCAGTTCTTC; cdr3_aa: CASSARQRGDYNEQFF
clone_size: NA; d_call: TRBD1; v_call: TRBV5-4; j_call: TRBJ1-3; cdr3_nt: TGTGCCAGCAGCTTCTCGACAGGACAGGCCGGAAACACCATATATTTT; cdr3_aa: CASSFSTGQAGNTIYF
clone_size: once; d_call: TRBD1; v_call: TRBV5-5; j_call: TRBJ1-1; cdr3_nt: TGTGCCAGCAGCTGGACCGGGACAGGGGCCAACACTGAAGCTTTCTTT; cdr3_aa: CASSWTGTGANTEAFF
clone_size: NA; d_call: TRBD1; v_call: TRBV6-5; j_call: TRBJ2-1; cdr3_nt: TGTGCCAGCAGTAAGGACAGGGCCTACAATGAGCAGTTCTTC; cdr3_aa: CASSKDRAYNEQFF
clone_size: NA; d_call: TRBD1; v_call: TRBV18; j_call: TRBJ2-7; cdr3_nt: TGTGCCAGCTCACGTAGACAGGGATCCTACGAGCAGTACTTC; cdr3_aa: CASSRRQGSYEQYF
clone_size: NA; d_call: TRBD1; v_call: TRBV5-8; j_call: TRBJ1-1; cdr3_nt: TGTGCCAGCAGCGAGGGACAGGGGACCTTGGAAGCTTTCTTT; cdr3_aa: CASSEGQGTLEAFF
clone_size: NA; d_call: TRBD1; v_call: TRBV2; j_call: TRBJ1-2; cdr3_nt: TGTGCCATTTCAGGGGGCAACTATGGCTACACCTTC; cdr3_aa: CAISGGNYGYTF
clone_size: once; d_call: NA; v_call: TRBV12-3/TRBV12-4; j_call: TRBJ1-2; cdr3_nt: TGTGCCAGCAGTTTATCCCTACGCTACACCTTC; cdr3_aa: CASSLSLRYTF
clone_size: NA; d_call: TRBD1; v_call: TRBV7-2; j_call: TRBJ2-5; cdr3_nt: TGTGCCAGCAGCTCGGGACAGGAAAGGAAGACCCAGTACTTC; cdr3_aa: CASSSGQERKTQYF
clone_size: NA; d_call: TRBD1; v_call: TRBV24-1; j_call: TRBJ2-5; cdr3_nt: TGTGCCACCAGTGATCCGGGGACAGGGTCAGAGACCCAGTACTTC; cdr3_aa: CATSDPGTGSETQYF
clone_size: NA; d_call: NA; v_call: TRBV3-1/TRBV3-2; j_call: TRBJ1-5; cdr3_nt: TGTGCCAGCAGCAAGACAGGTGTTCCTAATCAGCCCCAGCATTTT; cdr3_aa: CASSKTGVPNQPQHF
clone_size: NA; d_call: TRBD1; v_call: TRBV20-1; j_call: TRBJ1-1; cdr3_nt: TGCAGTGCAAGTACGACAGGGAGAGGAAATACTGAAGCTTTCTTT; cdr3_aa: CSASTTGRGNTEAFF
clone_size: NA; d_call: TRBD2; v_call: TRBV9; j_call: TRBJ2-1; cdr3_nt: TGTGCCAGCAGCTTCCAGACTAGCCACTCCTACAATGAGCAGTTCTTC; cdr3_aa: CASSFQTSHSYNEQFF
clone_size: NA; d_call: NA; v_call: TRBV2; j_call: TRBJ1-1; cdr3_nt: TGTGCCAGCAGTGCCCTAGGGAGGGACACTGAAGCTTTCTTT; cdr3_aa: CASSALGRDTEAFF
clone_size: NA; d_call: TRBD1; v_call: TRBV6-5; j_call: TRBJ1-5; cdr3_nt: TGTGCCAGCAGCGCCGGGACAGCAAATCAGCCCCAGCATTTT; cdr3_aa: CASSAGTANQPQHF
clone_size: NA; d_call: TRBD2; v_call: TRBV7-2; j_call: TRBJ2-7; cdr3_nt: TGTGCCAGCAGCTTAGTTGTACCGGGGGGGCGCTTCTACGAGCAGTACTTC; cdr3_aa: CASSLVVPGGRFYEQYF
clone_size: NA; d_call: NA; v_call: TRBV19; j_call: TRBJ2-1; cdr3_nt: TGTGCCAGTAGTCGGGGCGGGGGCCGATACAATGAGCAGTTCTTC; cdr3_aa: CASSRGGGRYNEQFF
clone_size: NA; d_call: NA; v_call: TRBV6-5; j_call: TRBJ1-5; cdr3_nt: TGTGCCAGCACCCCAAAGAGGGATGGAGATCAGCCCCAGCATTTT; cdr3_aa: CASTPKRDGDQPQHF
clone_size: once; d_call: NA; v_call: TRBV6-5; j_call: TRBJ1-2; cdr3_nt: TGTGCCAGCAGACGGAACTATGGCTACACCTTC; cdr3_aa: CASRRNYGYTF
clone_size: NA; d_call: NA; v_call: TRBV7-3; j_call: TRBJ1-1; cdr3_nt: TGTGCCAGCAGCTTAAGTGGAGGCACTGAAGCTTTCTTT; cdr3_aa: CASSLSGGTEAFF
clone_size: once; d_call: TRBD1; v_call: TRBV5-1; j_call: TRBJ1-2; cdr3_nt: TGCGCCAGCAGCCCCGACAGGGAGTTTGGCTACACCTTC; cdr3_aa: CASSPDREFGYTF
clone_size: once; d_call: TRBD1; v_call: TRBV11-2; j_call: TRBJ1-2; cdr3_nt: TGTGCCAGCAGCTTAGGACAGGGCCATGGCTACACCTTC; cdr3_aa: CASSLGQGHGYTF
clone_size: NA; d_call: TRBD2; v_call: TRBV5-1; j_call: TRBJ2-3; cdr3_nt: TGCGCCAGCAGCTATCTGAGTTTAGCGGGAGGGACAGCAGATACGCAGTATTTT; cdr3_aa: CASSYLSLAGGTADTQYF